One sample yielded the 7 T cell receptor beta chains listed below, sequenced in a study of T cell clonotyping in hematopoietic cell transplantation. The repertoire was sequenced with immunoSEQ multiplex PCR; TCRdb's copy has only in-frame clones and lacks some. The table shows approximately 9,600 clones, with 77% occurring only once. The material sequenced was PBMCs, taken 30 days after allogeneic stem cell transplant. The receptor source for this set is a female patient in her forties or fifties who had an allogeneic stem cell transplant from a related donor, so T cells may come from the graft donor. Some clones in this sample may be carry-over from other donors' samples.

The CDR3 DNA reads as TGTGCCAGTAGTACGGGTGGTAGCAATCAGCCCCAGCATTTT. This translates into CASSTGGSNQPQHF. This chain uses TRBV19 with TRBJ1-5; D is unresolved. V lost 4 bases to trimming and J lost 0 bases, with 7 bases between them. From germline, CDR1 is LNHDA and CDR2 SQIVND (reference sequence). The CDR3 loop spans 14 amino acids. The variable domain in full, completed from reference TRBV19 and TRBJ1-5, reads DGGITQSPKYLFRKEGQNVTLSCEQNLNHDAMYWYRQDPGQGLRLIYYSQIVNDFQKGDIAEGYSVSREKKESFPLTVTSAQKNPTAFYLCASSTGGSNQPQHFGDGTRLSIL.

This sequence joins TRBV5-1 and TRBJ1-3; D gene ambiguous. V was pared by 10 bases and J by 4 bases, with 9 bases between. This CDR3 has 11 residues. CDR1 SGHRS and CDR2 YFSETQ come from the germline V gene. DNA of the CDR3: TGCGCCGGCCTTGGGGGAAACACCATATATTTT. It specifies CAGLGGNTIYF.

This clone has more than one count but fewer than ten. The DNA of the CDR3 is TGTGCCAGCAGTCCGCTAGGGGACAGGGTAGCCCACGAGCAGTACTTC. Amino acid sequence: CASSPLGDRVAHEQYF. The V and J genes are TRBV28 and TRBJ2-7; 9 bases map to TRBD1. The CDR3 sequence is 16 residues long. Looked up from germline, CDR1 is MDHEN and CDR2 is SYDVKM. After removal of 5 bases from V and 5 bases from J, the junction contained 13 bases not matched to a gene.

In this sample, this clone turned up a few times. This chain connects TRBV7-9 to TRBJ2-7, with D hard to call. Trimming cost V 0 bases and J 5 bases, with 8 bases left between them. The length of the CDR3 is 13 residues. Germline lookup yields CDR1 SEHNR and CDR2 FQNEAQ (reference sequence). The CDR3 bases are TGTGCCAGCAGCTTAGCGGGGATACACGAGCAGTACTTC. Translated, it gives CASSLAGIHEQYF.

The genes are TRBV11-2 and TRBJ1-1, with D maybe TRBD1 (6 bases). There are 14 residues in the CDR3. Germline V lookup: CDR1 SGHAT, CDR2 FQNNGV. V lost 4 bases to trimming and J lost 4 bases, with 13 bases between them. The CDR3 region has the DNA TGTGCCAGCAGCTCTCGGGGGCTTAGCACTGAAGCTTTCTTT. Translation gives CASSSRGLSTEAFF. The full variable domain, its missing parts supplied by reference TRBV11-2 and TRBJ1-1, is EAGVAQSPRYKIIEKRQSVAFWCNPISGHATLYWYQQILGQGPKLLIQFQNNGVVDDSQLPKDRFSAERLKGVDSTLKIQPAKLEDSAVYLCASSSRGLSTEAFFGQGTRLTVV.

The chain uses TRBV11-2 and TRBJ2-7; D is undetermined. The CDR3 loop spans 15 amino acids. Trimming took off 1 base at V and 1 base at J, with 11 bases between the two ends. The V gene's germline CDR1 is SGHAT and CDR2 FQNNGV. CDR3: CASSLAAVGSYEQYF. CDR3 bases: TGTGCCAGCAGCTTAGCAGCCGTGGGATCCTACGAGCAGTACTTC.

The genes are TRBV9 and TRBJ2-3; 14 bases are a match to TRBD2. The CDR3 contains 16 residues. Trimming took 3 bases from V and 3 from J; bases not matched to a gene: 3. Germline CDR1 is SGDLS and CDR2 is YYNGEE. In DNA, the CDR3 is TGTGCCAGCAGCGCCGGGACTAGCGGGAGAACAGATACGCAGTATTTT. Translated: CASSAGTSGRTDTQYF.